These T cell receptor beta chains were read from a single sample in a study of T cell responses to AZD1222 COVID-19 vaccine. The repertoire was sequenced with immunoSEQ multiplex PCR; TCRdb's copy has only in-frame clones and lacks some. This sample has 84,000 or so clones, with approximately 83% found just once. The sequenced sample was peripheral blood, obtained on day 0 of AZD1222 vaccination. Receptor source: an adult in good health. Both conserved end residues are part of each CDR3. D genes are given only for firm matches. Clone size is not always given. Where it is, it says once, few, many or a class for expanded clones.

NA | TRBJ2-6 | NA | TRBV9 | TGTGCCAGCAGCGCACAAATAGGGGCCAACGTCCTGACTTTC | CASSAQIGANVLTF
NA | TRBJ1-5 | TRBD1 | TRBV5-1 | TGCGCCAGCAGCCCGGGGACAGGGTCGGGGCAGCCCCAGCATTTT | CASSPGTGSGQPQHF
NA | TRBJ2-7 | NA | TRBV28 | TGTGCCAGCAGTCTGCCCGGGACACCCTACGAGCAGTACTTC | CASSLPGTPYEQYF
NA | TRBJ1-1 | NA | TRBV19 | TGTGCCAGTAGTTTCCGAGGGGCGGCCACTGAAGCTTTCTTT | CASSFRGAATEAFF
NA | TRBJ2-3 | TRBD1 | TRBV6-5 | TGTGCCAGCAGCCGGACAGGACAGGGCTCAGATACGCAGTATTTT | CASSRTGQGSDTQYF
NA | TRBJ1-1 | TRBD1 | TRBV28 | TGTGCCAGCAGTCTCGGAACAGGGGCCCCTTCCACTGAAGCTTTCTTT | CASSLGTGAPSTEAFF
NA | TRBJ1-2 | NA | TRBV7-9 | TGTGCCAGCAGCTCCTCAAACAACGATGGCTACACCTTC | CASSSSNNDGYTF
NA | TRBJ1-3 | NA | TRBV5-8 | TGTGCCAGCAGCTGGGCCAACTCTGGAAACACCATATATTTT | CASSWANSGNTIYF
NA | TRBJ2-3 | TRBD1 | TRBV7-3 | TGTGCCAGCAGCAGACAGGGAGGCACAGATACGCAGTATTTT | CASSRQGGTDTQYF
once | TRBJ1-1 | NA | TRBV3-1/TRBV3-2 | TGTGCCAGCAGCCAAGTCAGTGCTGAAGCTTTCTTT | CASSQVSAEAFF
NA | TRBJ2-5 | NA | TRBV7-9 | TGTGCCAGCAGCCCCAGGCCATCCTCCTCCCTCGAGACCCAGTACTTC | CASSPRPSSSLETQYF
NA | TRBJ2-3 | TRBD2 | TRBV9 | TGTGCCAGCAGCGTAGGACTAGCGGGAGGTGCAGATACGCAGTATTTT | CASSVGLAGGADTQYF
NA | TRBJ2-1 | NA | TRBV11-3 | TGTGCCAGCAGCCGACTTAATTTCCAGGGTGGAAGTGAGCAGTTCTTC | CASSRLNFQGGSEQFF
NA | TRBJ2-6 | TRBD1 | TRBV11-2 | TGTGCCAGCAGCTTAGTGGGATCACAGGGGTTTGGGGCCAACGTCCTGACTTTC | CASSLVGSQGFGANVLTF
NA | TRBJ1-1 | NA | TRBV27 | TGTGCCAGCAGTTTAATTAGTGACGTACGGAACACTGAAGCTTTCTTT | CASSLISDVRNTEAFF
NA | TRBJ2-7 | TRBD1 | TRBV11-2 | TGTGCCAGCAGCTTAGGCCGGGGGACAGGAGCGGTCGAGCAGTACTTC | CASSLGRGTGAVEQYF
NA | TRBJ1-6 | TRBD1 | TRBV27 | TGTGCCAGCAGTTTAAGGGGACCGGGACAGGCAAATTCACCCCTCCACTTT | CASSLRGPGQANSPLHF
NA | TRBJ2-7 | TRBD1 | TRBV5-4 | TGTGCCAGCAGTCTACAGGGGGTCAACGAGCAGTACTTC | CASSLQGVNEQYF
NA | TRBJ1-1 | TRBD1 | TRBV7-2 | TGTGCCAGCAGCTTACTACAGGGGGGGTCTACTGAAGCTTTCTTT | CASSLLQGGSTEAFF
NA | TRBJ2-6 | TRBD1 | TRBV7-2 | TGTGCCAGCAGCTTACAGGGGGACAGCTTCTCTGGGGCCAACGTCCTGACTTTC | CASSLQGDSFSGANVLTF
NA | TRBJ2-3 | TRBD1 | TRBV4-2 | TGTGCCAGCAGCCAGGGGACAGGGTCGCGAGATACGCAGTATTTT | CASSQGTGSRDTQYF
once | TRBJ1-1 | NA | TRBV7-2 | TGTGCCAGCAGCACGGGGCTTATTATTGAAGCTTTCTTT | CASSTGLIIEAFF
NA | TRBJ2-2 | TRBD2 | TRBV6-5 | TGTGCCAGCAGTTACTCGGCGGGGGACACCGGGGAGCTGTTTTTT | CASSYSAGDTGELFF
medium-sized | TRBJ1-1 | NA | TRBV28 | TGTGCCAGCAGTCCCCGGGTCATGAACACTGAAGCTTTCTTT | CASSPRVMNTEAFF
NA | TRBJ1-1 | NA | TRBV6-5 | TGTGCCAGCCAGTCCGGGCGTAAGGCTTTCTTT | CASQSGRKAFF
NA | TRBJ2-1 | TRBD2 | TRBV2 | TGTGCCAGCACCAAAAGGACTAGCGGGAACAATGAGCAGTTCTTC | CASTKRTSGNNEQFF
once | TRBJ1-5 | NA | TRBV3-1/TRBV3-2 | TGTGCCAGCAGTTTCCAGGGGTATAGCAATCAGCCCCAGCATTTT | CASSFQGYSNQPQHF
NA | TRBJ1-2 | NA | TRBV12-5 | TGTGCTAGTGGTTTGGCACCAGGGGAGCACTATGGCTACACCTTC | CASGLAPGEHYGYTF
once | TRBJ2-2 | NA | TRBV7-3 | TGTGCCAGCAGCCCCCTCGGGGATCCTAGGGGGGCCGGGGAGCTGTTTTTT | CASSPLGDPRGAGELFF
NA | TRBJ1-4 | TRBD1 | TRBV5-1 | TGCGCCAGCAGCCCCAGACAGGGGAATGAAAAACTGTTTTTT | CASSPRQGNEKLFF
NA | TRBJ1-1 | NA | TRBV28 | TGTGCCATCTCCTTGGGGGCCAGCACTGAAGCTTTCTTT | CAISLGASTEAFF
NA | TRBJ1-2 | NA | TRBV9 | TGTGCCAGCAGCGTTGGAGGCTACACCTTC | CASSVGGYTF
NA | TRBJ2-7 | TRBD2 | TRBV6-6 | TGTGCCAGCAGTTACTTAGCGGGAGGGTCCTACGAGCAGTACTTC | CASSYLAGGSYEQYF
NA | TRBJ2-6 | NA | TRBV5-1 | TGCGCCAGCAGCTTAGTCCCGGGGGCCAACGTCCTGACTTTC | CASSLVPGANVLTF
NA | TRBJ1-1 | NA | TRBV18 | TGTGCCAGCTCACCTAACAAGGGGACCATGAACACTGAAGCTTTCTTT | CASSPNKGTMNTEAFF
NA | TRBJ2-7 | NA | TRBV4-2 | TGTGCCAGCAGCCTCGGAGCGACTAGGGTAGGGGGAACCGAGCAGTACTTC | CASSLGATRVGGTEQYF
once | TRBJ1-5 | NA | TRBV12-3/TRBV12-4 | TGTGCCAGCAGTTTCCCGGGGAATCAGCCCCAGCATTTT | CASSFPGNQPQHF
few | TRBJ2-7 | TRBD2 | TRBV18 | TGTGCCAGCTCACTTAGCGGGGTCGGCTACGAGCAGTACTTC | CASSLSGVGYEQYF
NA | TRBJ1-2 | NA | TRBV18 | TGTGCCAGCTCACCCGACGGTAACTATGGCTACACCTTC | CASSPDGNYGYTF